What follows describes a single T cell receptor (beta chain). The antigen remains unidentified. Time point here: week 5, during vaccination. Alongside topical imiquimod, each dose of vaccine comprised 300 ug of mutant IDH1 20-mer peptide. These data come from a study of a mutant IDH1 vaccine in newly diagnosed glioma. This table comes from immunoSEQ multiplex PCR, and its TCRdb copy is limited to in-frame clones, with some not included. Here the sample spans about 42,000 clones, 70% to 90% being singletons. V trimming: 2 bases; J trimming: 5 bases; junction bases outside the gene matches: 3. The CDR3 length is 15 residues. CDR1 is MNHNY and CDR2 is SVGAGI in the germline V gene (reference sequence).

The V gene is TRBV6-6, the J gene TRBJ2-3, with TRBD2 identical over 11 bases. Here the sequenced sample was PBMCs, taken from a glioma patient whose treatment included an IDH1 peptide vaccine. The receptor was isolated from a man aged 40-49 years with glioma. The CDR3 protein is CASSYVGLAGDTQYF. The CDR3 DNA is TGTGCCAGCAGTTACGTTGGACTAGCGGGAGATACGCAGTATTTT.